The clone carrying this TCR beta chain has just one count. Its target is not known. The data originate from a study of T cell responses to AZD1222 COVID-19 vaccine. Generated by immunoSEQ multiplex PCR, the TCRdb table keeps only in-frame clones and is missing some. The sample has some 100,000 clones, around nine tenths seen once; the top ten hold approximately 3.3%. General observations from the study: Donors were chiefly white British, with a greater number of females, and clonal diversity was perhaps underestimated.

Unmatched junction bases numbered 10, after V lost 4 bases and J lost 7 bases. Germline V gene data show CDR1 as SGHTA and CDR2 as FQGNSA. This CDR3 spans 16 amino acids. The origin of this receptor is an adult in good health. Sequencing used peripheral blood, obtained on day 0 of AZD1222 vaccination. V gene TRBV7-2 combines with J gene TRBJ1-6; 7 bases line up with TRBD1. In DNA, the CDR3 is TGTGCCAGCAGCTCCATTCGATGGGGACAGAATTCACCCCTCCACTTT. It specifies CASSSIRWGQNSPLHF.